Listed below are T cell receptor beta chains from one sample, sequenced in a study of technical replicates of blood from a handful of donors. The data were produced by immunoSEQ multiplex PCR, yet TCRdb's version contains in-frame clones alone and is incomplete. In the table there are about 73,000 clones, 85% to 95% of which are singletons. Sequencing was done on a sample of PBMCs. The receptors were gathered from a human donor in good health. Some clones in this sample may be carry-over from other donors' samples. Both conserved end residues are part of each CDR3. D genes are given only for firm matches. Not every row has a clone size; where given, it reads once, few, many or a size class.

DNA	CDR3	D	J	V	size
TGCGCCAGCAGCCACCCGACAGGGGGAGAAACTGAAGCTTTCTTT	CASSHPTGGETEAFF	TRBD1	TRBJ1-1	TRBV4-1	once
TGTGCCAGCAGAGCGAGCGGGGGGGCCCAGACCCAGTACTTC	CASRASGGAQTQYF	TRBD2	TRBJ2-5	TRBV7-2	.
TGCGCCAGCAGCCCGATTATTTCCCTAGACGAGCAGTACTTC	CASSPIISLDEQYF	.	TRBJ2-7	TRBV5-1	.
TGTGCCAGCAGCTTAGGCGATAGGTCGGGGTACGAGCAGTACTTC	CASSLGDRSGYEQYF	.	TRBJ2-7	TRBV7-8	.
TGTGCCAGCAGCTTCTACTCGGGGGGTGTGAATGAGCAGTTCTTC	CASSFYSGGVNEQFF	TRBD2	TRBJ2-1	TRBV7-2	.
TGTGCCAGCAGCGTAGGCACTTACCCCTACGAGCAGTACTTC	CASSVGTYPYEQYF	.	TRBJ2-7	TRBV9	.
TGTGCCATCAGTGAGCCGCGGCAAAGGGAGACCCAGTACTTC	CAISEPRQRETQYF	.	TRBJ2-5	TRBV10-3	.
TGCGCCAGCAGCCAAGTAGTGGACACTGAAGCTTTCTTT	CASSQVVDTEAFF	.	TRBJ1-1	TRBV4-1	.
TGTGCCAGCAGTGAAAAGGAGTCCGCACATGAGCAGTTCTTC	CASSEKESAHEQFF	.	TRBJ2-1	TRBV6-4	.
TGTGCCAGCAGCCTGGGACAGGGGGCAAAGGGAAATGAAAAACTGTTTTTT	CASSLGQGAKGNEKLFF	TRBD1	TRBJ1-4	TRBV14	.
TGTGCCTGGAGCCCAGGACTAGCGGGATCCTACGAGCAGTACTTC	CAWSPGLAGSYEQYF	TRBD2	TRBJ2-7	TRBV30	.
TGCGCCAGCAGCTTGGCCGGACAGACTAATAGCAATCAGCCCCAGCATTTT	CASSLAGQTNSNQPQHF	.	TRBJ1-5	TRBV5-1	.
TGTGCCAGCTCACCACAGGCGACTAACCAAGAGACCCAGTACTTC	CASSPQATNQETQYF	.	TRBJ2-5	TRBV18	.
TGTGCCAGCAGCCTGAGGCCTAGCGGGGCTACCACAGATACGCAGTATTTT	CASSLRPSGATTDTQYF	TRBD2	TRBJ2-3	TRBV7-2	.
TGTGCCAGCAGTTTACTCTTATCCGGGACTAGCGGGAGGGCGAGGAACAATGAGCAGTTCTTC	CASSLLLSGTSGRARNNEQFF	TRBD2	TRBJ2-1	TRBV27	.
TGTGCCAGCAGTACCCAGGCTTCTAACTATGGCTACACCTTC	CASSTQASNYGYTF	.	TRBJ1-2	TRBV6-6	.